A single sample gave rise to the 28 T cell receptor beta chains below, sequenced in a study of blood T cell repertoires in COVID-19. Method: immunoSEQ multiplex PCR; TCRdb's copy keeps in-frame clones and lacks some. The sample includes more than 300,000 clones, roughly 90% seen only once; the top ten take roughly 6.5%. Sequenced input: peripheral blood. These receptor sequences come from a man in his late teens or twenties who had recovered from COVID-19.

J is TRBJ2-1 and V is TRBV5-6, with 14 bases matching TRBD2. With V trimmed by 3 bases and J by 8 bases, 1 base remained unmatched. CDR1 SGHDT and CDR2 YYEEEE come from the germline V gene. The CDR3 covers 14 residues. The CDR3 DNA is TGTGCCAGCAGCTCGGGACTAGCGGGAGATGAGCAGTTCTTC. This gives the protein CASSSGLAGDEQFF.

The chain combines TRBV3-1 (or the pseudogene TRBV3-2) with TRBJ2-3, with 11 positions matching TRBD2. Losses at the gene ends were 4 bases for V and 5 bases for J; bases not matched to a gene: 11. The germline CDR1 and CDR2 sequences are LGHDT and YNNKEL (reference sequence). This CDR3 is 17 amino acids long. Here the CDR3 reads CASSLRTSGGYGDTQYF. CDR3 sequence (DNA): TGTGCCAGCAGCCTTCGCACTAGCGGGGGTTATGGAGATACGCAGTATTTT.

V and J are TRBV11-2 and TRBJ2-5; 13 bases match TRBD2. J lost 5 bases, V lost 3 bases, and 9 bases had no gene match. The CDR3 runs to 17 residues. Germline V CDR1 and CDR2: SGHAT, FQNNGV. The CDR3 region is CASSLGTSGGAGETQYF. The CDR3, as DNA: TGTGCCAGCAGCTTGGGAACTAGCGGGGGGGCCGGGGAGACCCAGTACTTC. The full variable domain, its missing parts supplied by reference TRBV11-2 and TRBJ2-5, is EAGVAQSPRYKIIEKRQSVAFWCNPISGHATLYWYQQILGQGPKLLIQFQNNGVVDDSQLPKDRFSAERLKGVDSTLKIQPAKLEDSAVYLCASSLGTSGGAGETQYFGPGTRLLVL.

This chain connects TRBV6-2 or TRBV6-3 to TRBJ2-1; 10 nucleotides align to TRBD1. There are 15 residues in the CDR3. In germline, CDR1 is MNHEY, CDR2 SVGEGT. With 8 bases clipped from V and 5 bases from J, the junction kept 9 bases outside the gene matches. CDR3 bases: TGTGCCAGCGGCCGGGACAGGGGAAGGAACAATGAGCAGTTCTTC. Translated, it gives CASGRDRGRNNEQFF.

Turning to this clone: A junction end diverges from the germline sequence, so it may reflect a read error. The chain couples TRBV6-1 to TRBJ1-1; D gene unclear. CDR3 length: 11 residues. Germline assignment: CDR1 MNHNS and CDR2 SASEGT. The CDR3 is CASGDPSRAFF. In nucleotides, the CDR3 is TGTGCCAGCGGTGACCCGTCGCGGGCTTTCTTT.

The chain couples TRBV7-2 to TRBJ2-1; TRBD2 matches at 14 bases. V shed 3 bases and J 6 bases; nucleotides not matched to a gene: 1. CDR1 and CDR2 (germline): SGHTA, FQGNSA. CDR3 length: 15 residues. The CDR3 DNA reads as TGTGCCAGCAGCTTGGGACTAGCGGGAGTCAATGAGCAGTTCTTC. Protein sequence: CASSLGLAGVNEQFF.

The V gene is TRBV7-8, the J gene TRBJ2-7, with 7 bases lining up with TRBD1. The junction had 7 bases not matched to a gene; V was cut back by 7 bases and J by 1 base. This CDR3 has 14 amino acids. Germline V gives CDR1 SGHVS, CDR2 FQNEAQ. The CDR3 protein is CASNKGAASYEQYF. CDR3 sequence (DNA): TGTGCCAGCAACAAGGGGGCCGCTTCCTACGAGCAGTACTTC.

The chain couples TRBV7-2 to TRBJ1-2; 7 bases line up with TRBD1. There are 14 residues in the CDR3. CDR1 is SGHTA, CDR2 FQGNSA, per germline. V dropped 1 base and J dropped 8; count of bases not matched to a gene: 7. The CDR3 region has the DNA TGTGCCAGCAGCTTAGTGGACAGGTCTGGAGGCTACACCTTC. Translating gives CASSLVDRSGGYTF.

The chain joins TRBV3-1 (or the pseudogene TRBV3-2) to TRBJ1-1; D gene unclear. The CDR3 spans 14 residues. V gave up 3 bases and J gave up 1 base, with 9 bases separating them. Germline V gene lookup returns CDR1 LGHDT and CDR2 YNNKEL (reference sequence). CDR3 protein: CASSQGNRNTEAFF. CDR3 DNA sequence: TGTGCCAGCAGCCAGGGCAACAGGAACACTGAAGCTTTCTTT.

The table lists this clone with a count of one. This chain links TRBV9 with TRBJ1-3; 10 bases match TRBD1. In germline, CDR1 is SGDLS, CDR2 YYNGEE. The CDR3 sequence is 14 residues long. The J segment lost 8 bases and the V segment lost 4 bases, leaving 6 bases of the junction unmatched. DNA for the CDR3: TGTGCCAGCAGCCAGGACAGGGGGAGAGACACCATATATTTT. As protein: CASSQDRGRDTIYF. Looking up the rest from reference TRBV9 and TRBJ1-3 gives the full variable domain: DSGVTQTPKHLITATGQRVTLRCSPRSGDLSVYWYQQSLDQGLQFLIQYYNGEERAKGNILERFSAQQFPDLHSELNLSSLELGDSALYFCASSQDRGRDTIYFGEGSWLTVV.

V usage is TRBV19 and J usage is TRBJ1-2; 8 bases are shared with TRBD1. Germline lookup yields CDR1 LNHDA and CDR2 SQIVND (reference sequence). The V and J ends lost 7 bases and 4 bases, in that order; junction bases with no gene match: 8. The CDR3 contains 14 residues. The CDR3 coding sequence is TGTGCCAGTAATCCGACAGGGGCCGGCTATGGCTACACCTTC. Encoded protein: CASNPTGAGYGYTF.

J is TRBJ2-3 and V is TRBV7-6, with 7 bases fitting TRBD2. The germline V gene encodes CDR1 SGHVS and CDR2 FNYEAQ. The J segment lost 2 bases and the V segment lost 1 base, leaving 9 bases of the junction unmatched. This CDR3 has 17 residues. In DNA form, the CDR3 reads TGTGCCAGCAGCTTAGTGGGGGGGACGGGAGTCACAGATACGCAGTATTTT. Its translation: CASSLVGGTGVTDTQYF.

The chain employs TRBV18 and TRBJ2-7; TRBD1 matches 8 bases. Germline-derived CDR1 and CDR2 are KGHSH and LQKENI. J gave up 0 bases and V 6 bases, and 4 bases lay outside the gene matches. The CDR3 has 14 residues. CDR3 sequence reads: CASSSGTGSYEQYF. CDR3 DNA sequence: TGTGCCAGCTCTTCCGGGACAGGCTCCTACGAGCAGTACTTC.

The chain couples TRBV20-1 to TRBJ2-5, with D possibly matching TRBD2 (6 bases). The CDR3 length is 11 residues. CDR1 and CDR2 (germline): DFQATT, SNEGSKA (reference sequence). The V end lost 5 bases, the J end lost 3 bases, and 7 bases lay between the germline ends. As DNA, the CDR3 is TGCAGTGCTGTAGCGGAAGAGACCCAGTACTTC. Amino acids: CSAVAEETQYF.

The J gene is TRBJ2-7, the V gene TRBV27; D possibly corresponds to TRBD2 (6 bases). The germline gives CDR1 MNHEY, CDR2 SMNVEV (reference sequence). The ends were cut back, 4 bases at V and 2 bases at J, with 9 bases in the middle. The CDR3 has 13 amino acids. The CDR3 DNA is TGTGCCAGCAGTTGGGGGAGGACCTACGAGCAGTACTTC. It is translated as CASSWGRTYEQYF.

This chain joins TRBV12-3 or TRBV12-4 and TRBJ2-3; D unresolved. This CDR3 has 11 residues. The V and J ends lost 7 bases and 3 bases respectively, with 5 bases between them. CDR3 sequence reads: CASTETDTQYF. The CDR3 region has the DNA TGTGCCAGCACCGAGACAGATACGCAGTATTTT.

A few counts support this clone. The gene calls are TRBV18 and TRBJ2-2; weak D call: TRBD2 (7 bases). V lost 0 bases and J 2 bases, leaving 13 bases between the germline ends. The CDR3 runs to 17 residues. Germline V gives CDR1 KGHSH, CDR2 LQKENI. The CDR3 loop is CASSPPAGAPNTGELFF. The CDR3 bases are TGTGCCAGCTCACCACCGGCGGGGGCCCCTAACACCGGGGAGCTGTTTTTT.

This chain uses TRBV6-5 with TRBJ2-1; tentative D call: TRBD1 (7 bases). Trimming shortened V by 0 bases and J by 7 bases, and 13 bases separated the two germline ends. This CDR3 has 15 amino acids. CDR1 is MNHEY and CDR2 is SVGAGI in the germline V gene. The CDR3 reads CASSYSGGGQNEQFF. The CDR3 coding sequence is TGTGCCAGCAGTTACTCCGGAGGGGGCCAGAATGAGCAGTTCTTC.

The DNA of the CDR3 is TGTGCCTGGACACACGAAATAACTAGCGGTTACCTCACCGGGGAGCTGTTTTTT. This sequence encodes CAWTHEITSGYLTGELFF. The chain has TRBV30 and TRBJ2-2, with 8 positions matching TRBD2. CDR3 length equals 18 residues. V shed 4 bases and J 4 bases; nucleotides not matched to a gene: 17. Germline V gives CDR1 GTSNPN, CDR2 SVGIG (reference sequence).

The chain combines TRBV7-9 with TRBJ2-2, with D possibly being TRBD2 (5 bases). Germline loops: CDR1 SEHNR, CDR2 FQNEAQ (reference sequence). The CDR3 is 16 residues long. Trimming pared 3 bases from V and 4 bases from J, leaving 15 bases between. The CDR3 region is CASSFLAGVVTGELFF. The CDR3 DNA reads TGTGCCAGCAGCTTTTTGGCGGGTGTGGTCACCGGGGAGCTGTTTTTT.

The chain employs TRBV5-6 and TRBJ2-3, with a tentative D call TRBD1 (5 bases). Per the germline V gene, CDR1 is SGHDT and CDR2 is YYEEEE. Trimming pared 0 bases from V and 2 bases from J, leaving 10 bases between. This CDR3 is 15 amino acids long. CDR3 nucleotide sequence: TGTGCCAGCAGCTTGGAGCAGGGATTCACAGATACGCAGTATTTT. Protein product: CASSLEQGFTDTQYF. Supplemented by reference TRBV5-6 and TRBJ2-3, the full variable domain reads DAGVTQSPTHLIKTRGQQVTLRCSPKSGHDTVSWYQQALGQGPQFIFQYYEEEERQRGNFPDRFSGHQFPNYSSELNVNALLLGDSALYLCASSLEQGFTDTQYFGPGTRLTVL.

Here the CDR3 DNA reads TGTGCCAGCAGCCGCACGGGAGGGACTGAAGCTTTCTTT. It translates to CASSRTGGTEAFF. The rearrangement uses TRBV11-3 and TRBJ1-1; D is unclear. The CDR3 extends over 13 amino acids. The germline V gene has CDR1 SGHNT and CDR2 YENEEA. The V end was cut by 5 bases, the J end by 5 bases, with 12 bases between.

The chain has TRBV4-1 and TRBJ1-4; 7 nucleotides agree with TRBD1. Per the germline V gene, CDR1 is MGHRA and CDR2 is YSYEKL. The CDR3 spans 14 residues. V lost 8 bases, J lost 6 bases, and 9 bases stayed unmatched. The CDR3 DNA sequence: TGCGCCAGCGGCCGGGACAGTAGATATGAAAAACTGTTTTTT. It is translated as CASGRDSRYEKLFF.

The rearrangement uses TRBV6-5 and TRBJ1-5, with D tentatively TRBD1 (6 bases). Germline values: CDR1 MNHEY, CDR2 SVGAGI. Trimming pared 6 bases from V and 2 bases from J, leaving 14 bases between. The CDR3 loop spans 15 amino acids. This chain's CDR3 is CASRKGGWGNQPQHF. The CDR3 bases are TGTGCCAGCAGGAAAGGGGGATGGGGCAATCAGCCCCAGCATTTT.

This chain joins TRBV2 and TRBJ2-7, with a possible D match to TRBD2 (7 bases). This CDR3 is built from 17 residues. Between the trimmed V and J ends, which lost 7 bases and 1 base, there was a span of 23 bases. Looked up from germline, CDR1 is SNHLY and CDR2 is FYNNEI. For the CDR3, the DNA is TGTGCCAGCACCGATGTAGACCGGGGGGCCTGGTCCTACGAGCAGTACTTC. Translation gives CASTDVDRGAWSYEQYF. Looking up the rest from reference TRBV2 and TRBJ2-7 gives the full variable domain: EPEVTQTPSHQVTQMGQEVILRCVPISNHLYFYWYRQILGQKVEFLVSFYNNEISEKSEIFDDQFSVERPDGSNFTLKIRSTKLEDSAMYFCASTDVDRGAWSYEQYFGPGTRLTVT.

The chain recombines TRBV5-1 with TRBJ1-2; the D is unclear. This CDR3 has 13 amino acids. The V gene's germline CDR1 is SGHRS and CDR2 YFSETQ. With 2 bases removed from V and 7 bases from J, the gap between germline ends came to 12 bases. DNA of the CDR3: TGCGCCAGCAGCTTCGCCGGACTGAGTGGCTACACCTTC. Translation gives CASSFAGLSGYTF.

The chain employs TRBV29-1 and TRBJ1-1; TRBD1 might be the D (5 bases). V was shortened by 7 bases and J by 0 bases, with 15 bases between the two germline ends. This CDR3 has 14 residues. Germline V gene lookup returns CDR1 SQVTM and CDR2 ANQGSEA. The CDR3 spells CSAPRGGMNTEAFF. CDR3 DNA: TGCAGCGCCCCAAGGGGTGGCATGAACACTGAAGCTTTCTTT.

The chain has TRBV27 and TRBJ2-2; 9 nucleotides agree with TRBD1. This CDR3 is built from 16 residues. After removal of 4 bases from V and 4 bases from J, the junction contained 7 bases not matched to a gene. Germline V lookup: CDR1 MNHEY, CDR2 SMNVEV (reference sequence). The CDR3 spells CASSSTGGWGTGELFF. The CDR3, as DNA: TGTGCCAGCAGTTCCACAGGGGGCTGGGGCACCGGGGAGCTGTTTTTT.